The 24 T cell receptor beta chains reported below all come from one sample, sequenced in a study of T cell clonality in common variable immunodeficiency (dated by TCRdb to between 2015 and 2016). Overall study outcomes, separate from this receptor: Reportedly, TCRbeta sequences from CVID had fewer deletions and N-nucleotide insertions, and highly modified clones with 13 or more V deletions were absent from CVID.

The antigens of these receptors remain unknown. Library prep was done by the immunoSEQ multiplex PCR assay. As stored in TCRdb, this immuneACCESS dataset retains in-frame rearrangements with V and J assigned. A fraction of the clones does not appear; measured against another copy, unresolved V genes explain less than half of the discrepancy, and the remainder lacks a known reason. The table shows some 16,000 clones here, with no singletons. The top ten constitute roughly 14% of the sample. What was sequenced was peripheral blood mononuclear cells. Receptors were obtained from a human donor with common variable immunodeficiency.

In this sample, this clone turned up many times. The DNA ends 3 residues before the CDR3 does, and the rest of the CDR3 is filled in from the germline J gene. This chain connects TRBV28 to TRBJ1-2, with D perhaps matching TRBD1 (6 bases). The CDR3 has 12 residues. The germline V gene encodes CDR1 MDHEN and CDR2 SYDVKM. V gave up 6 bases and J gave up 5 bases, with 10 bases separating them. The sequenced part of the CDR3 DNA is TGTGCCAGCAGCACAGGGCGTTATGGC. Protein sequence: CASSTGRYG. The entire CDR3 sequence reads CASSTGRYGYTF.

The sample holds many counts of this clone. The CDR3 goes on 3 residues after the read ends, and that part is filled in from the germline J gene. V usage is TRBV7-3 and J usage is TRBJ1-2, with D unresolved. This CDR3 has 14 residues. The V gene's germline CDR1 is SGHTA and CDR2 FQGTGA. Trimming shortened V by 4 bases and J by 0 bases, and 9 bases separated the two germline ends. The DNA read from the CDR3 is TGTGCCAGCAGCTCCGATTCAGCTAACTATGGC. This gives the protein CASSSDSANYG. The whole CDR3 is CASSSDSANYGYTF.

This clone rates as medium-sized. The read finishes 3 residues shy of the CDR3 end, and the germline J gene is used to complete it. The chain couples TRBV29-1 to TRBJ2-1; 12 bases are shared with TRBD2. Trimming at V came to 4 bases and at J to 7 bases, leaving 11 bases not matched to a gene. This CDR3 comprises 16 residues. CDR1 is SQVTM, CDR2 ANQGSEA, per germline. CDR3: CSVGPKLAGGWNEQFF. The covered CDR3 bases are TGCAGCGTTGGCCCCAAACTAGCGGGGGGTTGGAATGAG.

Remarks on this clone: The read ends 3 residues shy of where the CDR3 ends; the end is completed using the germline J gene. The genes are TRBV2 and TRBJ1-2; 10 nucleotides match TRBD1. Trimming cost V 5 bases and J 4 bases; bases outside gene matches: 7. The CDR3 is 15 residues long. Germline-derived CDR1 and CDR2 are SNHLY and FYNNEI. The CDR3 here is CASSSPGTGAYGYTF. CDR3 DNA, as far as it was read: TGTGCCAGCAGTAGTCCCGGGACAGGGGCCTATGGC. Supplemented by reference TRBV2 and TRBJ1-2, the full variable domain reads EPEVTQTPSHQVTQMGQEVILRCVPISNHLYFYWYRQILGQKVEFLVSFYNNEISEKSEIFDDQFSVERPDGSNFTLKIRSTKLEDSAMYFCASSSPGTGAYGYTFGSGTRLTVV.

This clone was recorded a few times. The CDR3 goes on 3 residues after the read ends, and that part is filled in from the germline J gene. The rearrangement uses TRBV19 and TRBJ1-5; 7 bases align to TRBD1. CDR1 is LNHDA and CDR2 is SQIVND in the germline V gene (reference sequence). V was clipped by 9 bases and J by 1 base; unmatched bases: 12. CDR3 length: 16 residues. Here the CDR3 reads CASRARQGRSNQPQHF. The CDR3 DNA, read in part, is TGTGCCAGCCGCGCCCGACAGGGAAGGAGCAATCAGCCC. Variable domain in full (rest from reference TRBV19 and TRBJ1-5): DGGITQSPKYLFRKEGQNVTLSCEQNLNHDAMYWYRQDPGQGLRLIYYSQIVNDFQKGDIAEGYSVSREKKESFPLTVTSAQKNPTAFYLCASRARQGRSNQPQHFGDGTRLSIL.

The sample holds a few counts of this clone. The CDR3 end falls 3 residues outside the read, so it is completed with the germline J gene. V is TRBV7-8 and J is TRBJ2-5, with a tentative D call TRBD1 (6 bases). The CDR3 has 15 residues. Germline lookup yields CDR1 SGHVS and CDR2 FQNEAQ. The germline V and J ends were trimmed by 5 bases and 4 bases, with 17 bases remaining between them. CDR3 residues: CASSPSQGLGETQYF. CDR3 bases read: TGTGCCAGCAGCCCATCACAGGGTTTAGGAGAGACC.

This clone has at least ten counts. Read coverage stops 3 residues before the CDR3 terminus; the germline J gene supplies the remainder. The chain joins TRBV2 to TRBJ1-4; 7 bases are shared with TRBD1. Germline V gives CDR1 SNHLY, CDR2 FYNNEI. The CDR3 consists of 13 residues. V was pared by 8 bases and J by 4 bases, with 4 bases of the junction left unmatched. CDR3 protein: CASWDSYNEKLFF. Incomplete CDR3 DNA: TGTGCCAGCTGGGACAGTTATAATGAAAAA.

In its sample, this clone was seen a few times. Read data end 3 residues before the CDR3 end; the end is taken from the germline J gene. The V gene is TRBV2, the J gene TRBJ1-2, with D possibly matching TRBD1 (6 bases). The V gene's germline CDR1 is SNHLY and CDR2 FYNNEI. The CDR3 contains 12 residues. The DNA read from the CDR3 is TGTGCCAGCAGGCCCGGACAGCCAGTT. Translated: CASRPGQPV. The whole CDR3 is CASRPGQPVYTF.

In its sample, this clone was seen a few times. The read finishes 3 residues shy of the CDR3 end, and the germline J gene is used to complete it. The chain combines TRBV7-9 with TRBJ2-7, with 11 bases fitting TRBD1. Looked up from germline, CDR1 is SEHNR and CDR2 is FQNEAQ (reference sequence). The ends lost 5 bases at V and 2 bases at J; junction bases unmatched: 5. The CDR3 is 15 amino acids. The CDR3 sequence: CASSQGQGEAYEQYF. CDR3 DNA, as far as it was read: TGTGCCAGCAGCCAGGGACAGGGGGAGGCCTACGAG.

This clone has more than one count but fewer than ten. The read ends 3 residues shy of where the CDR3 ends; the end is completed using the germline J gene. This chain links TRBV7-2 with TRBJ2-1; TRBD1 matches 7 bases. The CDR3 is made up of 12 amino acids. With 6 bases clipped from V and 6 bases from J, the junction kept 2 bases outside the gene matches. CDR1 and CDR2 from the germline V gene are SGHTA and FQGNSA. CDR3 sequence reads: CASRTGPNEQFF. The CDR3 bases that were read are TGTGCCAGCAGGACAGGGCCCAATGAG.

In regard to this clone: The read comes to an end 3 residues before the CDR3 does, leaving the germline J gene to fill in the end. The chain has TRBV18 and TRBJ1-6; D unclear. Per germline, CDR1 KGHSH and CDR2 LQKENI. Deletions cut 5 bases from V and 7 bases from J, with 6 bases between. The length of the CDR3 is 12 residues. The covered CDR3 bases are TGTGCCAGCTCAACAGAGAATTCACCC. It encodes CASSTENSP. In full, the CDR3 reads CASSTENSPLHF.

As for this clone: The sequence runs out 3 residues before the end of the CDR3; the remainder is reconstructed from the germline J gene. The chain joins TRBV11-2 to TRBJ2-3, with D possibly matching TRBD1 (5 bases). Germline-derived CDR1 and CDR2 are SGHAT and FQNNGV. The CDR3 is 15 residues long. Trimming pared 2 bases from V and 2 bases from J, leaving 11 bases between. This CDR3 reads CASSLLQGLTDTQYF. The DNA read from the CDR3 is TGTGCCAGCAGCTTACTGCAGGGCCTCACAGATACG.

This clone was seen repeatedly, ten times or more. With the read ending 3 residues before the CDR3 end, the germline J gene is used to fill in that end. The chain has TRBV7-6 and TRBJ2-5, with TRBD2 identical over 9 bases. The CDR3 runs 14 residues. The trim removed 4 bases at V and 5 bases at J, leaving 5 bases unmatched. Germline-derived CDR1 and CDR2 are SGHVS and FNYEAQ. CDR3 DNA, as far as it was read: TGTGCCAGCAGCTCCGATAGCGGGGGTGAGACC. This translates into CASSSDSGGET. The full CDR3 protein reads CASSSDSGGETQYF.

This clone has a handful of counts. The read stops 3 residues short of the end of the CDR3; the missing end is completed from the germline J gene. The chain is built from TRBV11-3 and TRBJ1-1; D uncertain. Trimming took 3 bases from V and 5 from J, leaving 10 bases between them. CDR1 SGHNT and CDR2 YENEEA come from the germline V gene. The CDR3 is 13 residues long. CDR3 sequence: CASSFSSVTEAFF. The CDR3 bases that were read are TGTGCCAGCAGCTTTTCCTCGGTGACTGAA.

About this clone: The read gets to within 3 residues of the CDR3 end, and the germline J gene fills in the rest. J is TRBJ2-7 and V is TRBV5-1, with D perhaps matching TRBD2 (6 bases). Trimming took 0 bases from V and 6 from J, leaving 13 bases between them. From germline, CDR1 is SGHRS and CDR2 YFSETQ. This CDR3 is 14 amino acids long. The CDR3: CASSLDVGLSEQYF. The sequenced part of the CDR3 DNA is TGCGCCAGCAGCTTGGACGTGGGACTCTCCGAG.

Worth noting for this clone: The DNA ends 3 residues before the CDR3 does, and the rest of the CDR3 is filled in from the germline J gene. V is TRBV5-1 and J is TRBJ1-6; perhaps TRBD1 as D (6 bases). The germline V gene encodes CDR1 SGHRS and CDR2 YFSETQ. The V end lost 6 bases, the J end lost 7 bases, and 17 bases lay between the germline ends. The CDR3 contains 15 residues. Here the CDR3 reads CASKPSGTQNSPLHF. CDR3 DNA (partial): TGCGCCAGCAAACCCTCAGGGACACAAAATTCACCC.

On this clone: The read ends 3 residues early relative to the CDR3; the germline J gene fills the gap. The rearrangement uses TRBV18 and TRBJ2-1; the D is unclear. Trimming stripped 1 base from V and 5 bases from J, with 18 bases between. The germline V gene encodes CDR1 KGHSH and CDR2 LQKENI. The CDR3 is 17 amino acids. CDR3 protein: CASSPLPYRPRDNEQFF. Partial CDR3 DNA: TGTGCCAGCTCACCACTCCCCTATCGCCCCCGGGACAATGAG.

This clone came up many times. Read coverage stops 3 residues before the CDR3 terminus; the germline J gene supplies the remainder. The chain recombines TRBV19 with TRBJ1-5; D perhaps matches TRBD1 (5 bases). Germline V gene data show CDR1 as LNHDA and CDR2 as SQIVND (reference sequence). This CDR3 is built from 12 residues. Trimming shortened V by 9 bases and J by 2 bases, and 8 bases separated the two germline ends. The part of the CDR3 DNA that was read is TGTGCCAGCAGGGTCGGCAATCAGCCC. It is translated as CASRVGNQP. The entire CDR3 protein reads CASRVGNQPQHF.

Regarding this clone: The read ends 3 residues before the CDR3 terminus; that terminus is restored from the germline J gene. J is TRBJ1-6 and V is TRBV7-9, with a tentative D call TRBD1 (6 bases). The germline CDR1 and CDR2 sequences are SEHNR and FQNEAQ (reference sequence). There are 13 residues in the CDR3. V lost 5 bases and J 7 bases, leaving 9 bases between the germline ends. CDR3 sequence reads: CASSDRLNSPLHF. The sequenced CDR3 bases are TGTGCCAGCAGCGACAGGCTGAATTCACCC.

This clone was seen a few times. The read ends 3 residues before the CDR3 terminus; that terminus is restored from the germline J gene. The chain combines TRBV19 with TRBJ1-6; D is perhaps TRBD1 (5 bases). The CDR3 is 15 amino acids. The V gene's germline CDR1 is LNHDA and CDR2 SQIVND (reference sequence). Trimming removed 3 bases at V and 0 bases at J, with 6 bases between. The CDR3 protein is CASSIDSSYNSPLHF. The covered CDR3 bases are TGTGCCAGTAGTATCGACAGCTCCTATAATTCACCC.

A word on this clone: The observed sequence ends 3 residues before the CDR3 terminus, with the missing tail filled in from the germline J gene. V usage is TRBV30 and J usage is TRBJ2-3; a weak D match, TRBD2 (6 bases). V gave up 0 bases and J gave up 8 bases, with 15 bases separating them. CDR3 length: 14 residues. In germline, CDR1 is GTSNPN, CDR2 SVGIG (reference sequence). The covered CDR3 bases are TGTGCCTGGAGTGTCGGTTGGGGGGATGGTACG. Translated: CAWSVGWGDGT. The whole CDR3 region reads CAWSVGWGDGTQYF.

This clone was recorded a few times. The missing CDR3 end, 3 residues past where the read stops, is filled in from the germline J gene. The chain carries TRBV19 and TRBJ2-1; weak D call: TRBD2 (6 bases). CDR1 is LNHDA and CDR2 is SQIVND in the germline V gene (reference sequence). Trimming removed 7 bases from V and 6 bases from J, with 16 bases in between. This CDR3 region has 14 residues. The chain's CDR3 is CASKRTTLVNEQFF. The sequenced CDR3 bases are TGTGCCAGTAAACGGACTACCCTAGTCAATGAG.

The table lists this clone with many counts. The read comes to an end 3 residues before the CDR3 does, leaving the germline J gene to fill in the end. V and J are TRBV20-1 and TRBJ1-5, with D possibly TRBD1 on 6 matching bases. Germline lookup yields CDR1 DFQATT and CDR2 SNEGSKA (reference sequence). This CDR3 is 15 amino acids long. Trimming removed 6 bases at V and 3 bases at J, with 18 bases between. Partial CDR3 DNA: TGCAGTGCCCATCACAGCAGGGGACCCAATCAGCCC. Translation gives CSAHHSRGPNQP. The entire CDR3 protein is CSAHHSRGPNQPQHF.

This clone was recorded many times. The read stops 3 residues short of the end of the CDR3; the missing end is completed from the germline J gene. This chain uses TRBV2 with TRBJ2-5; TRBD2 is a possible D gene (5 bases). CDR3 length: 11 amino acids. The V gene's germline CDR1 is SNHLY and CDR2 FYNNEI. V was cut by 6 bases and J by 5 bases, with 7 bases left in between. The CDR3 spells CASSGVETQYF. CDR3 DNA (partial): TGTGCCAGCAGCGGGGTGGAGACC. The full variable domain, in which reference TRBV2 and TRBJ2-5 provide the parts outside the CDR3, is EPEVTQTPSHQVTQMGQEVILRCVPISNHLYFYWYRQILGQKVEFLVSFYNNEISEKSEIFDDQFSVERPDGSNFTLKIRSTKLEDSAMYFCASSGVETQYFGPGTRLLVL.